This T cell receptor beta chain was sequenced during a study of CXCR3-negative and CXCR3-positive naive CD8 T cells. Findings and caveats of the study: Naive cells with CXCR3 showed TRB CDR3s that were more hydrophobic than those in CXCR3-negative naive cells. Surface CD5 matched across naive subsets, and TRB CDR3 properties served to infer TCR strength. Memory CD8+ cells showed much lower diversity, while both naive subsets displayed comparably high diversity. PBMCs showed partially decreased CXCR3 expression after cryopreservation, and most assays used fresh PBMCs.

In triplicate, each CD8+ T cell subset was sorted at around 290,000 cells per replicate. Germline V CDR1 and CDR2: SGDLS, YYNGEE. CDR3 length equals 16 residues. TRB cDNA was prepared as libraries by UMI-labeled 5' RACE. From its re-call of the 5' RACE reads, TCRdb lists each CDR3 protein once, without DNA. This sample's table has about 150,000 distinct CDR3 sequences. On this clonotype: Its antigen is not identified.

The V call is TRBV9, the J call TRBJ2-1; TCRdb's D gene call, TRBD2, goes unchecked for lack of DNA. The receptor comes from a human donor in good health. Some clones in this sample may be carry-over from other donors' samples. Sequenced: naive CXCR3+ CD8+ T cells from blood. Noted subset: CD45RO-CCR7+CD27+CD95- naive CD8+ T cells expressing CXCR3 (TNR3+). The CDR3 here is CASSLVGLADYNEQFF.